This TCR beta chain was captured by sequencing in a study of Graves' ophthalmopathy and Graves' hyperthyroidism. General study points: Progression of ophthalmopathy was predicted by the model with about 68% sensitivity and roughly 74% specificity.

Diagnosis was based on clinical symptoms, serum thyroxine, TRAb, thyroid ultrasound and orbital computed tomography. PBMCs stemmed from approximately 10 ml of fresh peripheral blood. As regards this clonotype: Antigen: not known.

Germline CDR1 reads MNHEY; CDR2 reads SVGEGT. V was pared by 0 bases and J by 7 bases, with 7 bases between. CDR3 length: 13 residues. Amplification from RNA transcripts yielded the TCR beta CDR3 regions. Second-round multiplex PCR came after a first-round RT-PCR that employed HTBI primers. TCRdb processed the multiplex PCR reads anew with MiXCR; each CDR3 protein has one entry. The sample has about 240,000 distinct CDR3 sequences, roughly 50% seen once. The sequenced sample was peripheral blood. The chain couples TRBV6-2 or TRBV6-3 to TRBJ1-5; no reliable D call. This receptor was obtained from an adult man with Graves' ophthalmopathy. This CDR3 is CASSYSDGQPQHF. The DNA of the CDR3 is TGTGCCAGCAGTTACTCTGATGGGCAGCCCCAGCATTTT.